The clone carrying this TCR beta chain was seen ten or more times. Its antigen is not known. The sample originates from a study of identical twins. Study-level findings and limits: Donors were not followed over many years; analysis was cross-sectional. Alpha sequences that were out-of-frame and twin-shared showed an excess of low generation probability.

Everyone who gave samples was a healthy Caucasian. Template switching added a universal primer site; cDNA carried unique molecular identifiers. TCRdb re-analysed the 5' RACE reads in MiXCR, keeping a single row per CDR3 protein. Of hundreds of thousands of distinct CDR3 sequences in the sample, roughly 8.6% were seen once. The germline V gene encodes CDR1 SEHNR and CDR2 FQNEAQ (reference sequence). The CDR3 spans 13 residues. The V gene lost 2 bases and the J gene lost 6 bases, with 7 bases spanning the gap. The sample was also linked to a second study, of yellow fever vaccine responses in identical twins.

Input material: memory (CD45RO+) T cells sorted from blood. The chain joins TRBV7-9 to TRBJ2-2; no definite D call. This clonotype was sampled from a young woman in good health. As DNA, the CDR3 is TGTGCCAGCAGCTTACTTTCCCCCGGGGAGCTGTTTTTT. Encoded protein: CASSLLSPGELFF.